A selection of T cell receptor beta chains follows, all from one sample in a study of regulatory T cells. Using immunoSEQ multiplex PCR, the repertoire was profiled, and TCRdb retains in-frame clones only, with some absent. The sample yields 30,000 to 40,000 clones, roughly 90% seen once. Input material: conventional CD4+ T cells sorted from blood. The receptors come from a person between 18 and 35 years old with CD3G deficiency. CDR3s include the opening cysteine and the closing phenylalanine or tryptophan. The order of the fields is J gene, clone size, D gene, V gene, CDR3 DNA, CDR3 protein. D genes are given only for firm matches. A clone size is listed for some rows: how often the clone was seen (once, few, many), or a class if it is expanded.

>TRBJ2-7|-|-|TRBV19
TGTGCCAATCTCGAGACCCCTCGACCTTACGAGCAGTACTTC
CANLETPRPYEQYF
>TRBJ2-3|-|-|TRBV18
TGTGCCAGCTCACCATGGGGGCGAGGCACAGATACGCAGTATTTT
CASSPWGRGTDTQYF
>TRBJ2-2|few|TRBD2|TRBV19
TGTGCCAGTAGTACTAGCGGCACCGGGGAGCTGTTTTTT
CASSTSGTGELFF
>TRBJ1-4|-|TRBD1|TRBV23-1
TGCGCCAGCAGTCGCTCCGGGACAGGGTTTTGTGAAAAACTGTTTTTT
CASSRSGTGFCEKLFF
>TRBJ2-5|-|-|TRBV7-9
TGTGCCAGCAGCTCCGTTCCGGGGCGAGAGACCCAGTACTTC
CASSSVPGRETQYF
>TRBJ2-1|-|-|TRBV5-1
TGCGCCAGCAGCTGGGGGATGGAACGGGAGCAGTTCTTC
CASSWGMEREQFF
>TRBJ2-2|-|-|TRBV6-1
TGTGCCAGCAGGCCTAGGGGACCAAACACCGGGGAGCTGTTTTTT
CASRPRGPNTGELFF
>TRBJ1-1|few|-|TRBV5-1
TGCGCCAGCAGCTCAGGGGACACCATCTTAAAAGCTTTCTTT
CASSSGDTILKAFF
>TRBJ2-6|-|-|TRBV28
TGTGCCAGCAGTTCCCCGGGGGCGCAGGGGGCCAACGTCCTGACTTTC
CASSSPGAQGANVLTF
>TRBJ2-2|once|TRBD2|TRBV19
TGTGCCAGTAGGGAGCGGGGAGGTACCGGGGAGCTGTTTTTT
CASRERGGTGELFF
>TRBJ2-2|once|TRBD2|TRBV10-3
TGTGCCATCCAGCGGGGGCCAGACGGGGAGCTGTTTTTT
CAIQRGPDGELFF
>TRBJ2-3|-|-|TRBV7-9
TGTGCCAGCAGCACCGCCAGTTTAGGCACAGATACGCAGTATTTT
CASSTASLGTDTQYF
>TRBJ2-7|few|-|TRBV6-1
TGTGCCAGCAGTGAAGATCTTTCGGGCGTCGAGCAGTACTTC
CASSEDLSGVEQYF
>TRBJ2-7|-|-|TRBV28
TGTGCCAGCAGTTCGGTCGGGACCGCGTCCTACGAGCAGTACTTC
CASSSVGTASYEQYF
>TRBJ1-2|once|-|TRBV5-1
TGCGCCAGCAGCCTCGACCCAGACTATGGCTACACCTTC
CASSLDPDYGYTF
>TRBJ2-1|-|-|TRBV18
TGTGCCAGCTCACCACCGAGCCGGGGAGGCAATGAGCAGTTCTTC
CASSPPSRGGNEQFF
>TRBJ1-1|-|-|TRBV28
TGTGCCAGCAGTTCGGGGAGTACTGAAGCTTTCTTT
CASSSGSTEAFF
>TRBJ1-2|-|-|TRBV19
TGTGCCAGTAGTGGACGACAGAACGGGGGCTACACCTTC
CASSGRQNGGYTF